The T cell receptor beta chain under discussion was sequenced for a study of shared clonotypes between healthy human individuals (dated by TCRdb to the early 2020s). Looking at the study overall: Two women and a few men aged 18 to 49 years were included in the cohort. To estimate repertoire size and how much clonotypes are shared between individuals, the study performed deep sequencing of blood TCR repertoires from 4 to 6 healthy adults. Each donor's leukapheresis produced roughly between roughly 0.85 and 9.5 billion PBMCs. To increase sequencing depth and limit assay-specific biases, TCR repertoire library preparation and sequencing were carried out by different laboratories using diverse techniques. Per donor, three plates each were used for CD4 naive and CD4 memory, two for CD8 naive, and one for CD8 memory.

This clone was recorded only once. It has no known antigen specificity. Base quality data are lacking; no much larger clone is found one base away. Using the deep immunoSEQ assay, TCR CDR3 regions were amplified from genomic DNA by multiplex PCR. For each cell subset, the extracted genomic DNA was distributed evenly across all wells of several immunoSEQ 96-well plates, and each plate served as one replicate. For sorted subsets, each replicate PCR was loaded with about 0.2 ug genomic DNA, equivalent to some 31,000 T cell genomes. The purified libraries were quantified using a Qubit 3.0 fluorometer, sized with a Bioanalyzer 2100, and then quantified again using the KAPA Library Quantification kit. Each immunoSEQ 96-well plate was sequenced on its own single-read 150-cycle Illumina NextSeq 550 flow cell. The source study handled its data this way. Because the immunoSEQ output included only junctional sequences and no quality scores, the filtering could not be the same as the filtering used for full-length reads. To assign V/J genes and CDR3, sequences were annotated against IMGT germline references using PyIR, a Python wrapper for IgBLAST v1.9. Reads were filtered out if the reads had weak V/J assignments (E-value above 1e-6), no CDR3, stop codons, out-of-frame junctions, or ambiguous translated residues. V3J clonotypes were defined by identical inferred V gene, J gene, and CDR3 amino acid sequence. Percentage overlap between repertoires was calculated by dividing the number of shared unique clonotypes by the size of the smaller repertoire. RTK rarefaction, the Chao1 estimator, and Recon v2.1 estimates of unobserved clonotypes were used to assess repertoire richness. Generation probabilities were computed with OLGA for all TCRbeta clonotypes obtained by the gDNA method from several donors. TCRdb carries this immuneACCESS record with in-frame sequences only. Its versions omit some clonotypes, under half of them owing to an unresolved V gene in the studies checked, with the rest unexplained. For V, J and clone size, that table is used; D and trimming come from the DNA. This sample lists over a million clones; 95% to 99% were detected once. The ten top clones hold 0.45% of the sample.

The donors were healthy, HIV-negative adults with no recently reported acute infections or vaccinations. Every donor was a Caucasian adult residing in Nashville, Tennessee, USA. CD4+ T cells were enriched by magnetic negative selection; naive cells were then positively selected on CD45RA, and the negative fraction formed the memory subset. After blood collection by leukapheresis, PBMCs were isolated using Ficoll-Histopaque density gradient centrifugation and then cryopreserved in the vapor phase of liquid nitrogen. Analytical flow cytometry was used to check the purity and quantity of each magnetically sorted T cell population. Genomic DNA was isolated from each sorted fraction and quantified by UV absorbance on a Nanodrop 2000c. The germline V gene yields SGHRS for CDR1 and YFSETQ for CDR2. V was cut back by 4 bases and J by 2 bases, leaving a gap of 9 bases between them. The CDR3, from cysteine to phenylalanine, totals 14 residues. Solely the CDR3 DNA is kept, with 42 bases framed from the first base.

Results the study describes overall, beyond this receptor: Pairwise subsampling led to the expectation that sequencing depth would affect the degree of clonotype sharing among donors. Because the study included only a small number of donors, the genetic and exposure-history diversity represented was limited. When a handful of donors were compared, the shared fraction of clonotypes was about 5.2% for naive CD4, around 3.6% for naive CD8, more than 2% for memory CD4, and 0.35% to 0.4% for memory CD8. Naive subsets generally had larger estimated clonotype richness than memory subsets did. Sampling was restricted to blood, and TCR repertoires in tissues likely differ from the TCR repertoires found in blood. Compared with non-shared clonotypes, the clonotypes found in all four sorted-subset donors had higher generation probabilities. Rarefaction of sorted-subset datasets indicated incomplete sequencing despite the large sequencing depth.

Sequencing input: naive CD4+ T cells sorted from blood. The meaning of the sample's cell subset or site label: CD45RA+ positively selected. The source of this sequence is a man aged 25 to 45 in good health. The chain is assembled from TRBV5-1 and TRBJ2-2; TRBD1 might be the D gene, on 5 matching bases. The CDR3 reads CASSDQGNTGELFF. The nucleotide sequence reads TGCGCCAGCAGCGATCAGGGTAACACCGGGGAGCTGTTTTTT.